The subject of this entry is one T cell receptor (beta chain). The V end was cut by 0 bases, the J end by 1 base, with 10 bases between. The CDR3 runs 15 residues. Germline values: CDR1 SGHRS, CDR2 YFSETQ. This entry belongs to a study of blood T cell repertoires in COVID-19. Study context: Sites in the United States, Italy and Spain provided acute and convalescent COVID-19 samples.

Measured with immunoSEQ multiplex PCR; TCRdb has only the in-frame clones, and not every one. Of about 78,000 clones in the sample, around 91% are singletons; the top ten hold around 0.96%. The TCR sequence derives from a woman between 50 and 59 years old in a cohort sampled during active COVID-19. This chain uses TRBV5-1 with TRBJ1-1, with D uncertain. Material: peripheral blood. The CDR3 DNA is TGCGCCAGCAGCTTGGATCACAGACAGAACACTGAAGCTTTCTTT. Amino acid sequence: CASSLDHRQNTEAFF.